The TCR beta chain described here comes from a study of human T cells and chemical hapten exposure. For the study at large: Patients got weekly scalp diphenylcyclopropenone doses over the approximately 23-week study. General study results and limits: As patch test score rose, PT1 expanded TCR counts tended to rise as well.

This CDR3 region has 14 residues. Germline lookup yields CDR1 SNHLY and CDR2 FYNNEI. The V gene lost 5 bases and the J gene lost 2 bases, with 13 bases spanning the gap. TCRdb fed the RACE reads into MiXCR, producing one record per CDR3 protein. The sample has roughly 40,000 distinct CDR3 sequences; 10% to 15% are singletons. This clonotype was seen ten or more times. Its antigen is currently unknown. Described time point: patch test 3, about 24 weeks after DPC sensitization. Regarding treatment: therapeutic diphenylcyclopropenone sensitization with weekly scalp DPC. Whole blood, unfractionated, served as the material for total RNA extraction.

The clonotype comes from a woman aged 40 to 50 with alopecia areata. Some clones in this sample may be carry-over from other donors' samples. The gene calls are TRBV2 and TRBJ2-7; a possible D gene is TRBD1 (6 bases). This material consisted of whole blood, taken in connection with sensitization to the hapten diphenylcyclopropenone (DPC). The CDR3 region has the DNA TGTGCCAGCAGTCCCGGGACACCACCCTACGAGCAGTACTTC. Protein: CASSPGTPPYEQYF.